This is a list of T cell receptor beta chains from one sample in a study of Graves' ophthalmopathy and Graves' hyperthyroidism. TCRdb reanalysed the multiplex PCR reads using MiXCR and keeps one entry per CDR3 protein. Found here are 400,000 to 450,000 distinct CDR3 sequences, over 20% of them singletons; the top ten hold around 3%. Sequenced input: peripheral blood. The receptor source for this set is a woman younger than 35 with stable Graves' hyperthyroidism. Both conserved end residues are trimmed from each CDR3. Expanded clones are given a class, and other clones once, few, many or no size at all.

>TRBV18|TRBJ1-2|few|13
ASSPEQMTNYGYT
>TRBV6-1|TRBJ1-6|few|14
ASSETRDRRSSPLH
>TRBV11-2|TRBJ2-7|few|14
ASSKRQGRGTYEQY
>TRBV29-1|TRBJ2-7|many|11
SVQTSGSLEQY
>TRBV18|TRBJ1-1|few|15
ASSPPTGGGMNTEAF
>TRBV30|TRBJ1-1|-|13
AWSVGSGWSTEAF
>TRBV9|TRBJ2-2|many|11
ASTGTSNLGLF
>TRBV12-3/TRBV12-4|TRBJ1-5|many|12
ASSFTEGHQPQH
>TRBV20-1|TRBJ2-5|-|13
SAHRDRGVEETQY
>TRBV28|TRBJ2-7|many|13
ASSLWDRGLSEQY
>TRBV9|TRBJ1-5|many|13
ASSVEGSFNQPQH
>TRBV29-1|TRBJ2-7|many|14
SVEDPGRYGAYEQY
>TRBV5-1|TRBJ2-3|-|12
ASSLELGEDTQY
>TRBV5-4|TRBJ2-7|many|12
ASKPTSSSYEQY
>TRBV12-3/TRBV12-4|TRBJ2-7|few|12
ASSLQGPPYEQY
>TRBV20-1|TRBJ2-3|-|13
SARYQGASSDTQY
>TRBV5-1|TRBJ2-5|many|16
ASSARLMVRAYQETQY
>TRBV20-1|TRBJ2-7|many|11
SAPWAGLREQY
>TRBV12-5|TRBJ2-5|many|9
ASGSEEAQY
>TRBV6-1|TRBJ1-5|many|13
ASSAGTAVNQPQH
>TRBV9|TRBJ1-1|many|13
ASSGGLGVYTEAF
>TRBV15|TRBJ1-1|-|14
ATSRDYGRLNTEAF
>TRBV27|TRBJ2-7|many|13
ASRARSGISYEQY
>TRBV12-3/TRBV12-4|TRBJ1-2|many|11
ASSLIRNYGYT
>TRBV4-1|TRBJ2-7|many|13
ASSQDQVGAYEQY
>TRBV2|TRBJ1-5|many|13
ASSIPGQGTQPQH
>TRBV11-1|TRBJ1-1|many|16
ASMLFPGTWEMNTEAF
>TRBV11-2|TRBJ2-7|many|12
ASSASGGPYEQY
>TRBV18|TRBJ1-1|many|11
ASSPGKGAEAF
>TRBV7-3|TRBJ2-5|many|11
ASSSGGEETQY
>TRBV4-1|TRBJ2-7|few|17
ASSPTRRREGPRLYEQY
>TRBV6-5|TRBJ2-5|many|12
ASSYEGDGGTQY
>TRBV3-1|TRBJ2-5|many|17
ASSQSSGTSLSYGKTQY
>TRBV6-5|TRBJ1-5|few|12
ASSYGSDNQPQH
>TRBV29-1|TRBJ1-5|many|10
SAKGGNQPQH
>TRBV6-1|TRBJ1-1|-|10
ASSHGEPEAF
>TRBV7-8|TRBJ1-5|many|15
ASSRGQGITSNQPQH
>TRBV6-2/TRBV6-3|TRBJ2-5|many|12
ASSPRLGGETQY
>TRBV12-5|TRBJ2-5|-|10
ASGRTVETQY
>TRBV12-3/TRBV12-4|TRBJ1-1|many|11
ASTMGINTEAF
>TRBV5-1|TRBJ2-4|many|11
ASSLEGSGIKY
>TRBV11-1|TRBJ2-6|many|16
ASSRNPGQHSGANVLT
>TRBV7-2|TRBJ2-5|many|14
ASSWYSGRPQETQY
>TRBV19|TRBJ1-1|many|14
ASQPLPGRENTEAF
>TRBV3-1|TRBJ2-7|many|12
ASSQGRRGYEQY
>TRBV5-1|TRBJ2-5|few|12
ASSLGTGGTQAY
>TRBV6-5|TRBJ2-5|once|15
ASSLASSGRYQETQY
>TRBV4-1|TRBJ2-7|few|13
ASSRVGQGLYEQY
>TRBV7-2|TRBJ2-7|many|12
ASSKGQALGEQY
>TRBV30|TRBJ1-1|-|11
AWSNGLGTEAF
>TRBV3-1|TRBJ2-2|many|11
ASELAGAWVLF
>TRBV28|TRBJ1-1|many|14
ASREDRILLYTEAF